This T cell receptor beta chain was recorded in a study of shared clonotypes between healthy human individuals. V was pared by 3 bases and J by 1 base, with 15 bases between. Per the germline V gene, CDR1 is SEHNR and CDR2 is FQNEAQ (reference sequence). The CDR3 is made up of 16 amino acids. TCRdb keeps only in-frame clones here, not all; method: immunoSEQ multiplex PCR. The data contain about 1,800,000 clones, about 95% of them seen just once; the ten biggest clones take up approximately 1%. CD45RO-negative CD8 cells positively selected for CCR7 made up the naive population, which excluded terminally differentiated effector memory CD45RA+ cells.

The sequenced sample consisted of naive CD8+ T cells sorted from blood. J is TRBJ1-1 and V is TRBV7-9, with TRBD1 as a possible D gene (6 bases). The TCR was taken from a young man in good health. The CDR3 DNA reads as TGTGCCAGCAGCTTCAGGGCAGGGGTACAGAACACTGAAGCTTTCTTT. Translated, it gives CASSFRAGVQNTEAFF.